What follows is one TCR beta chain and its context. The data are from a study of OX40 agonist ivuxolimab in advanced cancers. Across the whole study: Mean age approximately 66 years, range 23 to 79; roughly 82% male.

Germline lookup yields CDR1 MDHEN and CDR2 SYDVKM. The CDR3 is 14 residues long. V was pared by 5 bases and J by 6 bases, with 4 bases of the junction left unmatched. Here immunoSEQ multiplex PCR was the method, and the copy in TCRdb shows in-frame clones only, minus some. In the table there are about 59,000 clones, 65% to 90% of which are singletons. J is TRBJ1-5 and V is TRBV28, with 10 bases lining up with TRBD1. This specimen was CD4+ or CD8+ T cells sorted from blood, taken in a trial of the OX40 agonist ivuxolimab. The receptor comes from an adult with an advanced solid tumor such as melanoma, head and neck, liver or kidney cancer. In DNA, the CDR3 is TGTGCCAGCAGTGTGGGACAGGGGAGTCAGCCCCAGCATTTT. It specifies CASSVGQGSQPQHF.